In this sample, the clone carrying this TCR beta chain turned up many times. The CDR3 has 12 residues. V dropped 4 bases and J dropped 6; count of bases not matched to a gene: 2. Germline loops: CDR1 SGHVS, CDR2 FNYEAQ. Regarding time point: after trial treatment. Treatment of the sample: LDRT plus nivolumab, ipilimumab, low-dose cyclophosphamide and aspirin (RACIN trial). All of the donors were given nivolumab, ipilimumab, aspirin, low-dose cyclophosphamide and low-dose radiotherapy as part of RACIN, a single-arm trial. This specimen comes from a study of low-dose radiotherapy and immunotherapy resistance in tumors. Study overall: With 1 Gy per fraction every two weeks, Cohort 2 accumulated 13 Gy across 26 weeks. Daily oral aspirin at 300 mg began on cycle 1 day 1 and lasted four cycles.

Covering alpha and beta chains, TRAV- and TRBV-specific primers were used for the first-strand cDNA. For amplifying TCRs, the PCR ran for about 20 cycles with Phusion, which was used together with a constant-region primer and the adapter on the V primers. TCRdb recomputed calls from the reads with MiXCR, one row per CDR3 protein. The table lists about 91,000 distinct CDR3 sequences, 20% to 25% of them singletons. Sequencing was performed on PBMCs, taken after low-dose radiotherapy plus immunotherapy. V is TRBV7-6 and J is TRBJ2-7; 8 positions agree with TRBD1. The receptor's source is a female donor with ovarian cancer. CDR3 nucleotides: TGTGCCAGCAGCTCGACAGGGGCCGAGCAGTACTTC. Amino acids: CASSSTGAEQYF.